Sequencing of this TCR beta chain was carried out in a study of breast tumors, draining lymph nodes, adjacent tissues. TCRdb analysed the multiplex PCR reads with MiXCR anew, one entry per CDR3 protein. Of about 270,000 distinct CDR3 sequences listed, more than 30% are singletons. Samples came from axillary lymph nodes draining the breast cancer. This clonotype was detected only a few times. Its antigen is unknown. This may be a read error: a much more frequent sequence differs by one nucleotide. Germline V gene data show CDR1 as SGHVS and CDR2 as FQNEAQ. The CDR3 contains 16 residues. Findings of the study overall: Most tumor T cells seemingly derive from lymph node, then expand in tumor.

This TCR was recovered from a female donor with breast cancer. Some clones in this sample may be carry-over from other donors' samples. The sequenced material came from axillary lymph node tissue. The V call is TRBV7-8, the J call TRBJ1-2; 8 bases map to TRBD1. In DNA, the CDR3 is TGTGCCAGCAGCTTAGGCCGGACAGGGTTTAACTATGGCCACACCTTC. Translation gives CASSLGRTGFNYGHTF.